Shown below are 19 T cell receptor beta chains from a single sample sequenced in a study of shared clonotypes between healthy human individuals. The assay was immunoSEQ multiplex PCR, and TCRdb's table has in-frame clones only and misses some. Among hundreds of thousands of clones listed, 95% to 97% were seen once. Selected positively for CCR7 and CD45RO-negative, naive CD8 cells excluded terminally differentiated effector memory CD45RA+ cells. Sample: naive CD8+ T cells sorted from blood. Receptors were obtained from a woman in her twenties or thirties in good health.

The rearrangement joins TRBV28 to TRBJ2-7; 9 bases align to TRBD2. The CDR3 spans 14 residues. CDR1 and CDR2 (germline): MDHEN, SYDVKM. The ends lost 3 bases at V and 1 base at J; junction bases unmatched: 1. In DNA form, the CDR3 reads TGTGCCAGCAGTTTCAGCGGGAGGTCCTACGAGCAGTACTTC. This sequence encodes CASSFSGRSYEQYF.

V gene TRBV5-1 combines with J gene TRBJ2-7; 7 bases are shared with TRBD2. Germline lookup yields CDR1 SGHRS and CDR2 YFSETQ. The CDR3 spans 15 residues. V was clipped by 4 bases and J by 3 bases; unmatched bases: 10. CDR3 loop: CASSLGAGAIYEQYF. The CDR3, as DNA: TGCGCCAGCAGCCTGGGCGCGGGAGCGATCTACGAGCAGTACTTC.

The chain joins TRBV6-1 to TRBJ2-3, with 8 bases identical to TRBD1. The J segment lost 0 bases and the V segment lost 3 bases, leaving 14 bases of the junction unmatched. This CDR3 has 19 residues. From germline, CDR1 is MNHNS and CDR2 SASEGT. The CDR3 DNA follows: TGTGCCAGCAGTGAGCAGGGGGCTGAGGCGTTGAGAAGCACAGATACGCAGTATTTT. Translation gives CASSEQGAEALRSTDTQYF.

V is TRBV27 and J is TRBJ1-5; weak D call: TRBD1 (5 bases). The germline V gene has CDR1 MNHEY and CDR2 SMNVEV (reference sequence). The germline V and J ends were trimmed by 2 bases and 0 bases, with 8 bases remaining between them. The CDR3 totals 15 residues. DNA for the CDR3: TGTGCCAGCAGTTTAGGGGCGTATAGCAATCAGCCCCAGCATTTT. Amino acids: CASSLGAYSNQPQHF.

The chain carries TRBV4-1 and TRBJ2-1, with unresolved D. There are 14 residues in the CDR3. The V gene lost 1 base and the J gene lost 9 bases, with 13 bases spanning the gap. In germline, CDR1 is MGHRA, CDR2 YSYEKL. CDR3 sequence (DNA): TGCGCCAGCAGCCAAGTCTCAGATTCGATTGAGCAGTTCTTC. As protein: CASSQVSDSIEQFF.

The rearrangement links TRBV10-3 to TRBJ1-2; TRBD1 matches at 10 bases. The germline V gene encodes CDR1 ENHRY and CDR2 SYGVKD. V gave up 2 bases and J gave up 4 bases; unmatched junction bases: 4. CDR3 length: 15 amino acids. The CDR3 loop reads CAISERTGGFYGYTF. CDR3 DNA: TGTGCCATCAGTGAGAGGACAGGGGGGTTCTATGGCTACACCTTC.

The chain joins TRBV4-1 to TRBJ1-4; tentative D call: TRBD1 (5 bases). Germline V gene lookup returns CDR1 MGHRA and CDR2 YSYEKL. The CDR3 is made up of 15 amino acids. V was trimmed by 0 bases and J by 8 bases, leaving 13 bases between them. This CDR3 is CASSQEVGVGEKLFF. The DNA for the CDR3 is TGCGCCAGCAGCCAAGAAGTGGGGGTCGGAGAAAAACTGTTTTTT.

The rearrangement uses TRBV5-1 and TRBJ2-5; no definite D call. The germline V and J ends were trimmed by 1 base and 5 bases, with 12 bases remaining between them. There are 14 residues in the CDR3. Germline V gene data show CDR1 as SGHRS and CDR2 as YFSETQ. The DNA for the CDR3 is TGCGCCAGCAGCTTGCATGGCCCCCCGGAGACCCAGTACTTC. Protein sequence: CASSLHGPPETQYF.

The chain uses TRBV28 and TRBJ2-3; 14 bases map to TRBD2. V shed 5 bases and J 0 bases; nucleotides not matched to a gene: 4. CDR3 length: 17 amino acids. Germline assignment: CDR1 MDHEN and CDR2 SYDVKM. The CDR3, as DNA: TGTGCCAGCAGTACGGGACTAGCGGGAGTTAGCACAGATACGCAGTATTTT. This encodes CASSTGLAGVSTDTQYF.

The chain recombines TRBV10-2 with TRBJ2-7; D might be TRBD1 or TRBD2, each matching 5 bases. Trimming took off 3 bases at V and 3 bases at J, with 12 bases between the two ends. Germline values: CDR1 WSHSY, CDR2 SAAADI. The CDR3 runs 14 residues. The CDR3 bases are TGCGCCAGCAGTGAAATGGGGGAATACTACGAGCAGTACTTC. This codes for CASSEMGEYYEQYF.

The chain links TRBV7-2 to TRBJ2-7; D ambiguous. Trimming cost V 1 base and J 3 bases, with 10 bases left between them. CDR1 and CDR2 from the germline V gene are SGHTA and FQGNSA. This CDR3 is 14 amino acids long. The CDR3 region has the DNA TGTGCCAGCAGCTTAGGAGGAGTCCTCTACGAGCAGTACTTC. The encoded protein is CASSLGGVLYEQYF.

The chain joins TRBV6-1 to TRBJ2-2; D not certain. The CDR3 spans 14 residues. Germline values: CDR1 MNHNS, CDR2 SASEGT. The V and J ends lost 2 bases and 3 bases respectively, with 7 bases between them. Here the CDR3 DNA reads TGTGCCAGCAGTGAATGGTCATACACCGGGGAGCTGTTTTTT. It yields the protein CASSEWSYTGELFF.

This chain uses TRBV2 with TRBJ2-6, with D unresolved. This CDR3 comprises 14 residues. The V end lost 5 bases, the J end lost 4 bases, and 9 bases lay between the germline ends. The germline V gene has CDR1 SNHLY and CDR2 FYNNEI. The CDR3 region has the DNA TGTGCCAGCAGTCTCAGATCCGGGGCCAACGTCCTGACTTTC. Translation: CASSLRSGANVLTF.

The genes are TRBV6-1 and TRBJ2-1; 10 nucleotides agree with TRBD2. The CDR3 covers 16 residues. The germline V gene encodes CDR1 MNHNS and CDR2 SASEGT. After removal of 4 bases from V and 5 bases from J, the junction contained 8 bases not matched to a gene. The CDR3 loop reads CASSVETSGYNNEQFF. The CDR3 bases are TGTGCCAGCAGTGTCGAGACTAGCGGGTATAACAATGAGCAGTTCTTC.

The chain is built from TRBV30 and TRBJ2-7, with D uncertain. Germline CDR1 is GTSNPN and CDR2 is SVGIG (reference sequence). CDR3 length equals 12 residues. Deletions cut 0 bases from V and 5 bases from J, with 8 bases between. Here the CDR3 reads CAWSVLSDEQYF. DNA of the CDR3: TGTGCCTGGAGTGTACTCTCGGACGAGCAGTACTTC.

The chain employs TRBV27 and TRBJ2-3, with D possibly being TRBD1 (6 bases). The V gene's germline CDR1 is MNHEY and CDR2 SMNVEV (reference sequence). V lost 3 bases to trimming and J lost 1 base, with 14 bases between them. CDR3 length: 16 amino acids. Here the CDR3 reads CASSFTTGDRTDTQYF. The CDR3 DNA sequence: TGTGCCAGCAGTTTCACGACAGGTGACCGCACAGATACGCAGTATTTT.

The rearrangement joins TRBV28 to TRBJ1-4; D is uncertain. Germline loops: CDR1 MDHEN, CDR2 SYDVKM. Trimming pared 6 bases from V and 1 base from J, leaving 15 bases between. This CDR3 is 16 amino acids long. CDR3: CASSLTVFETNEKLFF. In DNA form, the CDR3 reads TGTGCCAGCAGCCTCACAGTTTTCGAAACTAATGAAAAACTGTTTTTT.

CDR3 amino acids: CASSQDGSNSYEQYF. CDR3 coding DNA: TGCGCCAGCAGCCAAGATGGCAGTAACTCCTACGAGCAGTACTTC. The chain links TRBV4-1 to TRBJ2-7, with D hard to call. The CDR3 covers 15 residues. The germline gives CDR1 MGHRA, CDR2 YSYEKL. Trimming took 0 bases from V and 0 from J, leaving 9 bases between them.

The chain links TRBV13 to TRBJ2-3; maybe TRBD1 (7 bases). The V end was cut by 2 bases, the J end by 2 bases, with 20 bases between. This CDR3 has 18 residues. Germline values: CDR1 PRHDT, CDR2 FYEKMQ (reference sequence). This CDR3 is CASSLSVRRDSDTDTQYF. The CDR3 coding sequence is TGTGCCAGCAGCTTATCTGTTCGGCGGGACAGCGACACAGATACGCAGTATTTT.